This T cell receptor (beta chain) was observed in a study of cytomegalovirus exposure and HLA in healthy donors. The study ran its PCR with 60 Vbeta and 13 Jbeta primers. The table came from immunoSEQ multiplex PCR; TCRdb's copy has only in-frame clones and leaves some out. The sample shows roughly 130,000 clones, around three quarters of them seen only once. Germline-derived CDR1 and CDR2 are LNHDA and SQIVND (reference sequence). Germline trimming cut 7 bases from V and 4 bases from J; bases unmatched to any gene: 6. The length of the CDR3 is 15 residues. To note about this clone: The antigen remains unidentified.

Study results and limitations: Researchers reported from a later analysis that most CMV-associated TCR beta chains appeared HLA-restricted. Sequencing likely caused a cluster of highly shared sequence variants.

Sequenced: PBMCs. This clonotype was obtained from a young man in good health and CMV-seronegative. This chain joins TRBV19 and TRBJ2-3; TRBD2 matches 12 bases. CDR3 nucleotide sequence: TGTGCCAGTACCTCTAGCGGGAGGGGCGCAGATACGCAGTATTTT. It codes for CASTSSGRGADTQYF. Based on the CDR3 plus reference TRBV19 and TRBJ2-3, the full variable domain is DGGITQSPKYLFRKEGQNVTLSCEQNLNHDAMYWYRQDPGQGLRLIYYSQIVNDFQKGDIAEGYSVSREKKESFPLTVTSAQKNPTAFYLCASTSSGRGADTQYFGPGTRLTVL.